A single T cell receptor (beta chain) is shown here with its context. Its antigen is undetermined. The entry originates in a study of T cell repertoires in cytomegalovirus infection. Regarding the study as a whole: Across the ex vivo response, the dominant clonotypes were HLA-C-restricted CMV-specific TCR beta clonotypes.

One entry per CDR3 protein results from TCRdb running MiXCR on the reads. The sample shows 80,000 or so distinct CDR3 sequences, around 42% of them seen only once. The V gene lost 5 bases and the J gene lost 6 bases, with 13 bases spanning the gap. The CDR3 runs to 13 residues. Germline CDR1 MNHEY, CDR2 SMNVEV (reference sequence). Material: CD8+ T cells from cultured PBMCs, obtained from culture after CMV antigen stimulation. The receptor was derived from a human donor in good health (CMV status not recorded). Some clones in this sample may be carry-over from other donors' samples. The chain joins TRBV27 to TRBJ1-2; the D is unclear. The CDR3 DNA sequence: TGTGCCAGCAGTCTTGGGGTAGCTCATGGCTACACCTTC. Its translation is CASSLGVAHGYTF.